The entry below gives a single T cell receptor (beta chain) sequence along with its context. Its antigen remains unidentified. The germline V gene has CDR1 MNHEY and CDR2 SVGAGI. This CDR3 spans 15 amino acids. V shed 3 bases and J shed 4 bases, with 15 bases lying between them. The method was immunoSEQ multiplex PCR; TCRdb's version includes in-frame clones alone and lacks a portion of them. The sample has 55,000 to 80,000 clones; 78% are singletons. These data are taken from a study of radiotherapy plus CTLA-4 blockade in lung cancer. Whole-study findings and limits: Strongest reported response predictors: early blood clone changes and post-radiation interferon-beta.

Patients had chemo-refractory metastatic non-small-cell lung cancer and received focal radiation plus CTLA-4 blockade that used ipilimumab. The receptor was isolated from a human donor with non-small cell lung cancer who had a complete response to radiotherapy plus ipilimumab. J is TRBJ1-2 and V is TRBV6-5; a weak D match, TRBD1 (6 bases). The sequencing here drew on peripheral blood, taken from a patient treated with radiotherapy plus ipilimumab. The CDR3 sequence is CASSYAVQGAYGYTF. The CDR3 DNA sequence: TGTGCCAGCAGTTATGCTGTACAGGGTGCCTATGGCTACACCTTC.